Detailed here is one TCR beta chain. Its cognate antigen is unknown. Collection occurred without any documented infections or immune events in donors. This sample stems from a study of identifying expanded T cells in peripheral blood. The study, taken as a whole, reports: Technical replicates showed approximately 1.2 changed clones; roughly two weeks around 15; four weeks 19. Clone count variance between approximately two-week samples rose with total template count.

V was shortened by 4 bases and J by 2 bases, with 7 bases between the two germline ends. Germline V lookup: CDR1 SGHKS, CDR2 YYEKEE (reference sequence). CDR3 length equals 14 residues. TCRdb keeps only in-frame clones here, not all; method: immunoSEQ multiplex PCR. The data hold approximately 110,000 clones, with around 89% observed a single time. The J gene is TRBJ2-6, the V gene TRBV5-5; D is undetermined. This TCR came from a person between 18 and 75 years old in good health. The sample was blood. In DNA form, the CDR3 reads TGTGCCAGCAGCCCTGACCCTGGGGCCAACGTCCTGACTTTC. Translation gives CASSPDPGANVLTF.